One T cell receptor (beta chain) is described in this entry. This record comes from a study of blood T cells in healthy people across ages. From germline, CDR1 is MNHEY and CDR2 SMNVEV (reference sequence). The CDR3 is made up of 17 amino acids. Together with a sample-barcoded 5' primer, a J-beta primer mix was included in a second PCR lasting roughly 7 to 11 cycles. In TCRdb, the 5' RACE reads were re-called with MiXCR into one record per CDR3 protein. The sample gives 650,000 or so distinct CDR3 sequences, 45% to 60% of which show up once; roughly 12% is in the top ten. Sequencing input: blood. The receptor was isolated from a woman over 75 in good health. The J gene is TRBJ2-4, the V gene TRBV27; 14 positions agree with TRBD2. The DNA end is more similar to TRBJ2-7, so the J call may be wrong. This CDR3 reads CASSRLAGGGNSYEQYF. CDR3 in DNA: TGTGCCAGCAGCCGACTAGCGGGGGGGGGAAACTCCTACGAGCAGTACTTC.